This T cell receptor beta chain is drawn from a study of CD8 T cells in Susac syndrome. Reverse transcription of about 0.45 to 1 ug RNA was carried out with random hexamers. TCRdb used MiXCR to reprocess the immunoSEQ multiplex PCR reads, holding one entry per CDR3 protein. In the table there are around 190,000 distinct CDR3 sequences, roughly 94% of which are singletons. V lost 6 bases to trimming and J lost 1 base, with 15 bases between them. Germline V gene sequence: CDR1 SNHLY, CDR2 FYNNEI. The CDR3 consists of 15 residues. This clonotype was seen a single time. The sequencing input was CD4+ T cells from PBMCs. The clonotype was recovered from a human donor in good health. The chain couples TRBV2 to TRBJ1-1, with a possible D match to TRBD1 (5 bases). CDR3 protein: CASRGRETQNTEAFF. As DNA, the CDR3 is TGTGCCAGCAGGGGCAGGGAGACCCAGAACACTGAAGCTTTCTTT.